Following are 15 T cell receptor beta chains from one sample sequenced in a study of CD8+CD57+ T cells in acquired aplastic anemia. TCR beta VDJ combinations and CDR3 sequences were profiled from genomic DNA. TCRdb used MiXCR to reprocess the reads, holding one entry per CDR3 protein. Counted here are 200,000 to 250,000 distinct CDR3 sequences, roughly 55% occurring once; the ten biggest clones make up about 31%. Sequences were obtained from sorted CD4+, CD8+, or CD8+CD57+ T cells (not recorded which) from PBMCs. These receptors originate from a human donor in good health.

This chain uses TRBV7-9 with TRBJ1-3; D gene uncertain. The germline V gene has CDR1 SEHNR and CDR2 FQNEAQ (reference sequence). V lost 6 bases and J 2 bases, leaving 14 bases between the germline ends. This CDR3 comprises 15 residues. CDR3 nucleotides: TGTGCCAGCAGTTCAGGTCCCATCACTGGAAACACCATATATTTT. It specifies CASSSGPITGNTIYF. Combining the CDR3 with reference TRBV7-9 and TRBJ1-3 gives the whole variable domain DTGVSQNPRHKITKRGQNVTFRCDPISEHNRLYWYRQTLGQGPEFLTYFQNEAQLEKSRLLSDRFSAERPKGSFSTLEIQRTEQGDSAMYLCASSSGPITGNTIYFGEGSWLTVV.

V gene TRBV9 combines with J gene TRBJ1-6, with 10 bases lining up with TRBD1. The CDR3 extends over 16 amino acids. Germline V gives CDR1 SGDLS, CDR2 YYNGEE. Trimming removed 2 bases from V and 6 bases from J; junction bases left unmatched: 5. The CDR3 nucleotides are TGTGCCAGCAGCGTCGGGGGACAGGGGATTAATTCACCCCTCCACTTT. Its protein is CASSVGGQGINSPLHF.

V usage is TRBV20-1 and J usage is TRBJ2-7; perhaps TRBD2 as D (7 bases). Deletions cut 6 bases from V and 4 bases from J, with 22 bases between. This CDR3 comprises 15 residues. CDR1 is DFQATT and CDR2 is SNEGSKA in the germline V gene (reference sequence). The CDR3 sequence: CSAPGGGGLGYEQYF. Here the CDR3 DNA reads TGCAGTGCCCCTGGGGGGGGGGGCCTGGGGTACGAGCAGTACTTC.

This clonotype was seen a handful of times. The rearrangement joins TRBV29-1 to TRBJ1-2; 11 positions agree with TRBD1. CDR1 is SQVTM, CDR2 ANQGSEA, per germline. The junction had 10 bases not matched to a gene; V was cut back by 7 bases and J by 0 bases. The CDR3 covers 16 residues. DNA of the CDR3: TGCAGCGCTAGAGGGACAGGGGGAGAGACTAACTATGGCTACACCTTC. This codes for CSARGTGGETNYGYTF. Full variable domain (outside the CDR3, taken from reference TRBV29-1 and TRBJ1-2): SAVISQKPSRDICQRGTSLTIQCQVDSQVTMMFWYRQQPGQSLTLIATANQGSEATYESGFVIDKFPISRPNLTFSTLTVSNMSPEDSSIYLCSARGTGGETNYGYTFGSGTRLTVV.

The CDR3 loop is CSVLARGGINEQFF. Here the CDR3 DNA reads TGCAGCGTCCTTGCTAGAGGGGGGATCAATGAGCAGTTCTTC. The rearrangement joins TRBV29-1 to TRBJ2-1; D tentatively fits TRBD1 or TRBD2 (6 bases each). Germline assignment: CDR1 SQVTM and CDR2 ANQGSEA. V was shortened by 6 bases and J by 6 bases, with 18 bases between the two germline ends. The CDR3 has 14 amino acids.

The chain carries TRBV19 and TRBJ2-7, with TRBD1 matching 7 bases. The ends lost 6 bases at V and 2 bases at J; junction bases unmatched: 7. From germline, CDR1 is LNHDA and CDR2 SQIVND (reference sequence). This CDR3 is 14 amino acids long. The CDR3 DNA reads as TGTGCCAGTAGAGGACAGGTCGGAGCCTACGAGCAGTACTTC. Translating gives CASRGQVGAYEQYF.

This clonotype was counted only a few times. The gene calls are TRBV7-9 and TRBJ2-2; tentatively, D is TRBD1 (5 bases). Per the germline V gene, CDR1 is SEHNR and CDR2 is FQNEAQ (reference sequence). V gave up 3 bases and J gave up 7 bases, with 9 bases separating them. The CDR3 loop spans 13 amino acids. CDR3 in DNA: TGTGCCAGCAGCTTCAGGGAAGGCGGGGAGCTGTTTTTT. It specifies CASSFREGGELFF.

The chain joins TRBV2 to TRBJ2-1; D gene unclear. CDR1 and CDR2 from the germline V gene are SNHLY and FYNNEI. V lost 4 bases and J lost 9, with 22 bases in between. The CDR3 spans 16 residues. The CDR3 nucleotides read TGTGCCAGCAGTGTCCAACCGCTAGTTATCGGCAGTGAGCAGTTCTTC. Its protein is CASSVQPLVIGSEQFF.

The chain is built from TRBV12-3 or TRBV12-4 and TRBJ2-6; no definite D call. V lost 7 bases, J lost 4 bases, and 17 bases lay in between. The CDR3 loop spans 16 amino acids. CDR3 coding DNA: TGTGCCAGCAACCCGTATGGGTCAAGGGGGGCCAACGTCCTGACTTTC. This codes for CASNPYGSRGANVLTF.

CDR3 coding DNA: TGTGCCAGCAGTACTAGCGGGGGGAGCGATGAGCAGTTCTTC. Its translation is CASSTSGGSDEQFF. The chain uses TRBV12-3 or TRBV12-4 and TRBJ2-1, with 12 nucleotides matching TRBD2. The CDR3 runs to 14 residues. V gave up 5 bases and J gave up 8 bases; unmatched junction bases: 4.

The genes are TRBV24-1 and TRBJ2-3; D unresolved. Germline V gene sequence: CDR1 KGHDR, CDR2 SFDVKD. The CDR3 contains 15 residues. The germline V and J ends were trimmed by 0 bases and 4 bases, with 10 bases remaining between them. DNA for the CDR3: TGTGCCACCAGTGATTTGACCCAACACGCAGATACGCAGTATTTT. Amino acid sequence: CATSDLTQHADTQYF.

Of note for this clonotype: A clone one base away is much larger, so this may be a read error. The chain is built from TRBV10-3 and TRBJ2-7; tentative D call: TRBD2 (5 bases). Germline V gene data show CDR1 as ENHRY and CDR2 as SYGVKD. The length of the CDR3 is 13 residues. CDR3 sequence: CASSSGLFYEQHF. In nucleotides, the CDR3 is TGTGCCAGCAGTTCTGGACTCTTCTACGAGCAGCACTTC.

With respect to this clonotype: The conserved phenylalanine or tryptophan normally closing the CDR3 is absent here, so this likely arose from a read error. Because the CDR3's place on the DNA is in doubt, the DNA is left out and the CDR3 is given as listed by TCRdb. This chain uses TRBV20-1 with TRBJ2-2; the table's D call TRBD2 went unverified against the DNA. Germline CDR1 DFQATT, CDR2 SNEGSKA (reference sequence). From its first to its last residue, the CDR3 has 15 amino acids. Here the CDR3 reads CSAPRIGGGTGELVL.

The V call is TRBV2, the J call TRBJ2-7; no clear D gene. The CDR3 is 13 residues long. V gave up 6 bases and J gave up 0 bases, with 9 bases separating them. Germline V CDR1 and CDR2: SNHLY, FYNNEI. CDR3 DNA: TGTGCCAGCAGCAGAGTGGGCTCCTACGAGCAGTACTTC. Translating it yields CASSRVGSYEQYF.

This clonotype was recorded at least ten times. This sequence joins TRBV7-6 and TRBJ2-1, with D perhaps TRBD1 (5 bases). Germline loops: CDR1 SGHVS, CDR2 FNYEAQ. CDR3 size: 15 residues. V lost 5 bases to trimming and J lost 3 bases, with 14 bases between them. CDR3 residues: CASSPVDSSYNEQFF. The CDR3 DNA sequence: TGTGCCAGCAGCCCGGTTGACAGTAGCTACAATGAGCAGTTCTTC.